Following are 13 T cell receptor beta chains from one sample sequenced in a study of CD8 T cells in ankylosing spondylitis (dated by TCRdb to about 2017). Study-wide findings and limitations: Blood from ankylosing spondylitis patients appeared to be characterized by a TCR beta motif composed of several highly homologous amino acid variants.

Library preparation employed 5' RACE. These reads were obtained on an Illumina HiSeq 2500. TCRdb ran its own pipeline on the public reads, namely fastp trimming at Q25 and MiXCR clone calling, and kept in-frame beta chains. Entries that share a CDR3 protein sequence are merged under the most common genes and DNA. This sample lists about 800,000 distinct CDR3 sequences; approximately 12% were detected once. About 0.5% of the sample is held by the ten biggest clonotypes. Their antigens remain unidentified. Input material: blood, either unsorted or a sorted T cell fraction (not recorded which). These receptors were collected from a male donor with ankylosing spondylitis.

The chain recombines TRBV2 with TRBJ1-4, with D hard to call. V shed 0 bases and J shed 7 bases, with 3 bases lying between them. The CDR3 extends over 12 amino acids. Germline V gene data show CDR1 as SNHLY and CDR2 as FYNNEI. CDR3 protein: CASSEAVEKLFF. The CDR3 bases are TGTGCCAGCAGTGAAGCGGTTGAAAAACTGTTTTTT.

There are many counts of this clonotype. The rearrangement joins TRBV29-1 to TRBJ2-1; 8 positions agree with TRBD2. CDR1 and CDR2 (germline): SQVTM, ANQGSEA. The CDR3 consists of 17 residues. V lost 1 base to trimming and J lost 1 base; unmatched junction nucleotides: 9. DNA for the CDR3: TGCAGCGTTGAAGGGAGGGTAGCGGGATGGTCCTACAATGAGCAGTTCTTC. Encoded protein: CSVEGRVAGWSYNEQFF.

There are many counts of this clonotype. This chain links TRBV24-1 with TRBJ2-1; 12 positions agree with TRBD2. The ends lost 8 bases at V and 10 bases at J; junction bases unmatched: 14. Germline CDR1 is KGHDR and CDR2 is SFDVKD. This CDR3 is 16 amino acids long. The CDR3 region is CATTGQTSGSSREQFF. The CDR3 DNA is TGTGCCACCACTGGACAGACTAGCGGGAGCTCTCGCGAGCAGTTCTTC.

The CDR3: CASRSSSNTEAFF. CDR3 bases: TGCGCCAGCAGAAGCTCTTCGAACACTGAAGCTTTCTTT. The rearrangement joins TRBV5-1 to TRBJ1-1, with no clear D. V lost 5 bases and J 1 base, leaving 9 bases between the germline ends. This CDR3 spans 13 amino acids. Looked up from germline, CDR1 is SGHRS and CDR2 is YFSETQ.

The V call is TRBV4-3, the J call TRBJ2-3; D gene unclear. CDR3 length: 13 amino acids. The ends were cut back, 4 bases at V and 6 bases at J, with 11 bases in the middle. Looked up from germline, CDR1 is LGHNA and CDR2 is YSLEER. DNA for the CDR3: TGCGCCAGCAGCCCTTCAACGAGGGATACGCAGTATTTT. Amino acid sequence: CASSPSTRDTQYF.

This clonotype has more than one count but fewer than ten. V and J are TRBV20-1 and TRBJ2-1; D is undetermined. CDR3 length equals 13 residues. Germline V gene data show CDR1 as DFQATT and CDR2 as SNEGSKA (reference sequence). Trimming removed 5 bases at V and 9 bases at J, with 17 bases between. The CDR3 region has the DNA TGCAGTGCTCCTATCTTATGGTCCGGTGAGCAGTTCTTC. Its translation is CSAPILWSGEQFF.

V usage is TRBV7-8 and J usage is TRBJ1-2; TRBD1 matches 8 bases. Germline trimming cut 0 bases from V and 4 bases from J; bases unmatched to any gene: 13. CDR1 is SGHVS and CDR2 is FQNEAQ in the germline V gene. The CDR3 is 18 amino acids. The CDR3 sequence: CASSLAIRRTGKGYGYTF. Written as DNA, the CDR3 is TGTGCCAGCAGCTTAGCGATTCGCCGGACAGGGAAGGGCTATGGCTACACCTTC.

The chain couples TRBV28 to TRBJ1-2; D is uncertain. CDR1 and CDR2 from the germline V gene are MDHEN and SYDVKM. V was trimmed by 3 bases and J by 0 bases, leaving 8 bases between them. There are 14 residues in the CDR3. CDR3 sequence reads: CASSFSGSNYGYTF. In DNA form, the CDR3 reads TGTGCCAGCAGTTTCTCCGGGTCTAACTATGGCTACACCTTC.

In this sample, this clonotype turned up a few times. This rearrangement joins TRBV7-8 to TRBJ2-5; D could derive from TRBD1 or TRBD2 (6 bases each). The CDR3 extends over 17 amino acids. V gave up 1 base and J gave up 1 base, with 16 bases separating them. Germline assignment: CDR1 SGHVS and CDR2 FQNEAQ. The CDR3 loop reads CASSLVGGHRSQETQYF. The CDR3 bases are TGTGCCAGCAGCTTAGTGGGGGGACACAGATCCCAAGAGACCCAGTACTTC.

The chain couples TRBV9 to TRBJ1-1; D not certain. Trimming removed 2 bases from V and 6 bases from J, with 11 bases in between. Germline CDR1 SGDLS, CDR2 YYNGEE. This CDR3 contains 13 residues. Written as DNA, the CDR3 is TGTGCCAGCAGCGTGTCACAAGTCTCTGAAGCTTTCTTT. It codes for CASSVSQVSEAFF.

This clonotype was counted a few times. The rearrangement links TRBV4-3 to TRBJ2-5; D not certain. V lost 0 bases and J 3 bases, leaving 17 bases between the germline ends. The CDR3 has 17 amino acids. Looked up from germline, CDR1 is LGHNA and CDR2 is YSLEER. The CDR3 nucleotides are TGCGCCAGCAGCCAAGATTTGCAGATCACAACCGAAGAGACCCAGTACTTC. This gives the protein CASSQDLQITTEETQYF.

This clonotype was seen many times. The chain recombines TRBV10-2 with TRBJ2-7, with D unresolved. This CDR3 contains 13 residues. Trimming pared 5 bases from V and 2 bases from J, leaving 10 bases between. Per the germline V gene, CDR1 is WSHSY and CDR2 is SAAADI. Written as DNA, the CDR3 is TGCGCCAGCAGTTCCGATAAAACCTACGAGCAGTACTTC. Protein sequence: CASSSDKTYEQYF.

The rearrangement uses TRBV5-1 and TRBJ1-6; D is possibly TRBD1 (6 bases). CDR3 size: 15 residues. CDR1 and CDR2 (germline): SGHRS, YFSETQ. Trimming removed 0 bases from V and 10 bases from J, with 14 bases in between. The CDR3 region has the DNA TGCGCCAGCAGCTTGGCCGCAGGGGAAGGGTCACCCCTCCACTTT. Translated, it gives CASSLAAGEGSPLHF.